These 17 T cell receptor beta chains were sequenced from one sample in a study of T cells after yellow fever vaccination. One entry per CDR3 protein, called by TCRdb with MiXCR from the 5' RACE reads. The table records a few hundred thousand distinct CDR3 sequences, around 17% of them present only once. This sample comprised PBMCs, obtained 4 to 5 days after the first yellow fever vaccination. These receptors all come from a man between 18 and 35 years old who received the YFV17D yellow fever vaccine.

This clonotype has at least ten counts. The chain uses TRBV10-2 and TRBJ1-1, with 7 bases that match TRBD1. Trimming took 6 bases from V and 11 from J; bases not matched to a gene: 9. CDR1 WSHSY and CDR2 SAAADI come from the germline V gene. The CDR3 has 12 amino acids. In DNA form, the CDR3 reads TGCGCCAGCAGCCCCAGGGGGTTTAGGGCTTTCTTT. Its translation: CASSPRGFRAFF.

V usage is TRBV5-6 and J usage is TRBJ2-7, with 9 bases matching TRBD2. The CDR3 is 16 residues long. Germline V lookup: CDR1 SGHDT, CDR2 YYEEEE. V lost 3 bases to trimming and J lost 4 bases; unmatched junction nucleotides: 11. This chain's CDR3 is CASSSRKRGAGYEQYV. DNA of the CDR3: TGTGCCAGCAGCTCTAGGAAGCGGGGGGCGGGGTACGAGCAGTACGTC.

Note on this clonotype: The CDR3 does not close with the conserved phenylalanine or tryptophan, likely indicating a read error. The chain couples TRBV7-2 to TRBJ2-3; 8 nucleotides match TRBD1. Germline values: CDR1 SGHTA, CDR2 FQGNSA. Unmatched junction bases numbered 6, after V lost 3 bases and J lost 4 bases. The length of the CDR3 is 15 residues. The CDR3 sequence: CASSFPTGGPDTQYI. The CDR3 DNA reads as TGTGCCAGCAGCTTCCCAACAGGGGGACCAGATACGCAGTATATT.

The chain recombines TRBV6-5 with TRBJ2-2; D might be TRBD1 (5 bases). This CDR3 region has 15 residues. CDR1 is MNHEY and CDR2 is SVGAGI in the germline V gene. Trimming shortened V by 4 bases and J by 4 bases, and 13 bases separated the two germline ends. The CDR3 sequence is CASSLGLGLTGELFF. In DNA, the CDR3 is TGTGCCAGCAGTTTAGGGTTGGGGCTCACCGGGGAGCTGTTTTTT.

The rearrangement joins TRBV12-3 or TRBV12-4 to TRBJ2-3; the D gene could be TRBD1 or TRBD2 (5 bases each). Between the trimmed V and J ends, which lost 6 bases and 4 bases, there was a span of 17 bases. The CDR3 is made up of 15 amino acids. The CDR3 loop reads CASSPVGERSDTQYF. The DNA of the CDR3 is TGTGCCAGCAGCCCCGTGGGGGAAAGGTCAGATACGCAGTATTTT.

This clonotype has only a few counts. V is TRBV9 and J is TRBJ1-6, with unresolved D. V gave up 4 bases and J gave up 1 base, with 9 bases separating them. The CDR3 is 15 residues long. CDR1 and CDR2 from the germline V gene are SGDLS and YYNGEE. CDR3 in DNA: TGTGCCAGCAGCCCCTACGGTTCCTATAATTCACCCCTCCACTTT. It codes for CASSPYGSYNSPLHF.

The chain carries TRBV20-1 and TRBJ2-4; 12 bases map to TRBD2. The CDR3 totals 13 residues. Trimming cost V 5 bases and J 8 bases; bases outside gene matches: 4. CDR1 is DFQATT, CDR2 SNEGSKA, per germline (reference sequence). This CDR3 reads CSAPGTSGYIQYF. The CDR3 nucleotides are TGCAGTGCTCCCGGGACTAGCGGGTACATTCAGTACTTC.

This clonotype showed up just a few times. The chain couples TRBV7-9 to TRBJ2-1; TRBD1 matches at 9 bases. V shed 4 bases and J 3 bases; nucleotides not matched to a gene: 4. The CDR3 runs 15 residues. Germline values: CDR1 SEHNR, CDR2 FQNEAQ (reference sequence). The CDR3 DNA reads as TGTGCCAGCAGCTCGAGGGACAGGGACTACAATGAGCAGTTCTTC. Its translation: CASSSRDRDYNEQFF.

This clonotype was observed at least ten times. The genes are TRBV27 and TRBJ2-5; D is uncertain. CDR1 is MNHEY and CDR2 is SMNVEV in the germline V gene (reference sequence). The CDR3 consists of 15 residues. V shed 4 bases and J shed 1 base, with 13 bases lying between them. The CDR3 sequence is CASSSPDWGQETQYF. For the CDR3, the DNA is TGTGCCAGCAGTTCCCCCGACTGGGGCCAAGAGACCCAGTACTTC.

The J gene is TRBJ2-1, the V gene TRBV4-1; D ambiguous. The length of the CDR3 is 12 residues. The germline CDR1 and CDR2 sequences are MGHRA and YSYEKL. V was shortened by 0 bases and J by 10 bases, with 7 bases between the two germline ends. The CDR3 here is CASSQDPWEQFF. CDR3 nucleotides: TGCGCCAGCAGCCAAGACCCCTGGGAGCAGTTCTTC.

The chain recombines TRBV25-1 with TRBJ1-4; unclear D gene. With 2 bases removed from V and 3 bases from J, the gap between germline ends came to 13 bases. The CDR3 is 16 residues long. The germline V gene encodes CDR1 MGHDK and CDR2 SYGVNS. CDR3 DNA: TGTGCCAGCAGTGAAATGATGGGAAAACCTAATGAAAAACTGTTTTTT. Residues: CASSEMMGKPNEKLFF.

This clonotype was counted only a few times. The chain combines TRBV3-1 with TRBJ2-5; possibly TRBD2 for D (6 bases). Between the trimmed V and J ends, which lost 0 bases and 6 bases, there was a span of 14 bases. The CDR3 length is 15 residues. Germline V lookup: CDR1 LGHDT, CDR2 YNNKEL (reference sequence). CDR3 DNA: TGTGCCAGCAGCCAAGACTGGGTGGGGGGAAAGACCCAGTACTTC. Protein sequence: CASSQDWVGGKTQYF.

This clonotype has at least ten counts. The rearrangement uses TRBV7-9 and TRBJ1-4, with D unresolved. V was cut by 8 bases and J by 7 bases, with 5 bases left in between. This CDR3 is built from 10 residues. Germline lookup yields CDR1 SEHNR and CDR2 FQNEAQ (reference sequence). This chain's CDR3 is CASAGEKLFF. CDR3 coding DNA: TGTGCCAGCGCTGGTGAAAAACTGTTTTTT.

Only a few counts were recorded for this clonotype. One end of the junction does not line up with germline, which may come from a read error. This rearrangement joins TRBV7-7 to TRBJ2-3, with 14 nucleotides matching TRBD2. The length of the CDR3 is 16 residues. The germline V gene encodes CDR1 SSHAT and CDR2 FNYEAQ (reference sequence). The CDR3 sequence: CASSQGLAGDGDTQYF. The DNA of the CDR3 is TGTGCTAGCAGCCAGGGACTAGCGGGGGACGGGGATACGCAGTATTTT. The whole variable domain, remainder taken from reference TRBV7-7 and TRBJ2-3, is GAGVSQSPRYKVTKRGQDVTLRCDPISSHATLYWYQQALGQGPEFLTYFNYEAQPDKSGLPSDRFSAERPEGSISTLTIQRTEQRDSAMYRCASSQGLAGDGDTQYFGPGTRLTVL.

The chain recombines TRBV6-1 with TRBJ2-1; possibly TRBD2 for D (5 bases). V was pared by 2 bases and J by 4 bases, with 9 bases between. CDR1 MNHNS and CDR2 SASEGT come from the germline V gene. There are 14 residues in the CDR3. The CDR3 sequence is CASSERAEYNEQFF. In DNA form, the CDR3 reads TGTGCCAGCAGTGAACGAGCGGAATACAATGAGCAGTTCTTC.

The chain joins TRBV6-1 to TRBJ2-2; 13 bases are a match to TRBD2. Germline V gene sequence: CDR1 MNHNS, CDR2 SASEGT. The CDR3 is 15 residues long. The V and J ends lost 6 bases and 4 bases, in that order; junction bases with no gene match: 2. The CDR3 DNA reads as TGTGCCAGCAGGGGGACTAGCGGGGTCACCGGGGAGCTGTTTTTT. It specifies CASRGTSGVTGELFF.

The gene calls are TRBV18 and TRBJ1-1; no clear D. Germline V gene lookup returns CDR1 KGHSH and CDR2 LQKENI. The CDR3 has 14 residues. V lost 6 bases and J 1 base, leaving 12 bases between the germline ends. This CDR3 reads CASSRTSRNTEAFF. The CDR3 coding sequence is TGTGCCAGCTCCCGAACAAGTCGGAACACTGAAGCTTTCTTT.